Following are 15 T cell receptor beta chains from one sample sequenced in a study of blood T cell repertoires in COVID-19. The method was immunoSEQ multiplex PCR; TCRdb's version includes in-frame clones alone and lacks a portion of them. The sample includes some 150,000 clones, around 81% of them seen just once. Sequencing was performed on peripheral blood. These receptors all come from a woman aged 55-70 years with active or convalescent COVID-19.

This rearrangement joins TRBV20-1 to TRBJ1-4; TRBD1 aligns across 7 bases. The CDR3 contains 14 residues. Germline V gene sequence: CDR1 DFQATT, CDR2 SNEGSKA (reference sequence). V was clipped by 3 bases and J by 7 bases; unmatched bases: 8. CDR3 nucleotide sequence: TGCAGTGCTAGTCAGGGGGGCAGAGGTGAAAAACTGTTTTTT. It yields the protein CSASQGGRGEKLFF.

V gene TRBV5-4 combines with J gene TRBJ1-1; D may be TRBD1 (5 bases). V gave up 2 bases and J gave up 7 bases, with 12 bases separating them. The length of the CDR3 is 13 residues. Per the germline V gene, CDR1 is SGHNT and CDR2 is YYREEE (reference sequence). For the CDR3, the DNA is TGTGCCAGCAGCTTCGCGACAGACCGTGAAGCTTTCTTT. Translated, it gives CASSFATDREAFF.

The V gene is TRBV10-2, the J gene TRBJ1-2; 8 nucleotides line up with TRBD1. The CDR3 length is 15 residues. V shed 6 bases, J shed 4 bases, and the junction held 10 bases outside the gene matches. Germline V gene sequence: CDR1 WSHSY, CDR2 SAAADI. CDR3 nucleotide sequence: TGCGCCAGCAGAGAAACAGGGGGATCGGCCTATGGCTACACCTTC. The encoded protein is CASRETGGSAYGYTF.

The CDR3 nucleotides are TGTGCCAGCAGCTCCGGGACAAGTAGCAATCAGCCCCAGCATTTT. Translation gives CASSSGTSSNQPQHF. The genes are TRBV2 and TRBJ1-5; TRBD1 is a possible D gene (6 bases). Trimming shortened V by 6 bases and J by 0 bases, and 12 bases separated the two germline ends. This CDR3 comprises 15 residues. Germline assignment: CDR1 SNHLY and CDR2 FYNNEI.

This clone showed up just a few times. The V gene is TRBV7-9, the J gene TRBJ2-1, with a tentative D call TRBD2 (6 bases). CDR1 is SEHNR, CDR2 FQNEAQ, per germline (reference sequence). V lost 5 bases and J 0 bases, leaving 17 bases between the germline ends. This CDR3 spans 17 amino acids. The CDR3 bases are TGTGCCAGCAGCCATCCAGTAGGAGGGAGCTCCTACAATGAGCAGTTCTTC. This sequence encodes CASSHPVGGSSYNEQFF.

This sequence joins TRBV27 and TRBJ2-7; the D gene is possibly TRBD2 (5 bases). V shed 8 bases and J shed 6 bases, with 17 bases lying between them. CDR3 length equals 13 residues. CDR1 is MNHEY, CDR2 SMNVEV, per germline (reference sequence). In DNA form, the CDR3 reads TGTGCCAGCGGCTTGGATCGGGGTACCGAGCAGTACTTC. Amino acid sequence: CASGLDRGTEQYF.

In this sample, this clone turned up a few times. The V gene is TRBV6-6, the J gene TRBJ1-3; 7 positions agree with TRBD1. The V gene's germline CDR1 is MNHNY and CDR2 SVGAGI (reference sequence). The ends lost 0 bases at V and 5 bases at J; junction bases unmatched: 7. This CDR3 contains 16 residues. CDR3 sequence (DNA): TGTGCCAGCAGTTACTCCACGACAGGGCAGAGAAACACCATATATTTT. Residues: CASSYSTTGQRNTIYF.

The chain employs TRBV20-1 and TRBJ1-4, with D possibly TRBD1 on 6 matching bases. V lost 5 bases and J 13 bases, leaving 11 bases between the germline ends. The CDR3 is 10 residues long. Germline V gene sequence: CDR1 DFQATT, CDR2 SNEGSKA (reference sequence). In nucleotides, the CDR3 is TGCAGTGCTTATGACAGGTCACTGTTTTTT. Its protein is CSAYDRSLFF.

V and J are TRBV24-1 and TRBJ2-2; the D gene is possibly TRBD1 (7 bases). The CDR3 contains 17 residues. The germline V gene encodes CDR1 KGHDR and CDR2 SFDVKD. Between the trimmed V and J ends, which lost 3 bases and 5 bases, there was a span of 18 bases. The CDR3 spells CATSDPDRRGRTGELFF. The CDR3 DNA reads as TGTGCCACCAGTGATCCGGACCGCAGGGGGAGGACCGGGGAGCTGTTTTTT.

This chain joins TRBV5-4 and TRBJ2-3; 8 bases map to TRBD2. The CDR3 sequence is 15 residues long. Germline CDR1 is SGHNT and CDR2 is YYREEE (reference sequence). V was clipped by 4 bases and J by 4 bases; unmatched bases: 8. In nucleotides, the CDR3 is TGTGCCAGCAGCCCGGGGGGGCCTTGGTCAGATACGCAGTATTTT. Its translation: CASSPGGPWSDTQYF.

The CDR3: CASRFRGFSYNSPLHF. CDR3 nucleotides: TGTGCCAGCAGGTTCAGGGGGTTCTCCTATAATTCACCCCTCCACTTT. The chain has TRBV28 and TRBJ1-6; the match to TRBD1 covers 7 bases. The CDR3 has 16 residues. In germline, CDR1 is MDHEN, CDR2 SYDVKM. With V trimmed by 6 bases and J by 0 bases, 5 bases remained unmatched.

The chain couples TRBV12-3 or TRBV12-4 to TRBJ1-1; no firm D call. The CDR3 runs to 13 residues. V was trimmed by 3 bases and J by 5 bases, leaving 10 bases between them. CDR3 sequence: CASSFVGSTEAFF. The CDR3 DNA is TGTGCCAGCAGTTTTGTGGGGAGTACTGAAGCTTTCTTT.

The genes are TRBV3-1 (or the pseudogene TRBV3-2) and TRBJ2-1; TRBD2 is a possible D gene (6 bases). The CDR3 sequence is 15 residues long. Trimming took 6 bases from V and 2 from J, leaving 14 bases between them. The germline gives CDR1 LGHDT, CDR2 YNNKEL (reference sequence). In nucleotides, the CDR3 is TGTGCCAGCAGACAGGACTATCCAACCTACAATGAGCAGTTCTTC. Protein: CASRQDYPTYNEQFF.

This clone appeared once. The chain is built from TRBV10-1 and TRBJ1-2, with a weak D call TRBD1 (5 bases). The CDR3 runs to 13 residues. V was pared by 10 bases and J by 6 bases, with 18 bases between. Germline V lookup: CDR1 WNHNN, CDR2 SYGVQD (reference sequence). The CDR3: CATGGEEGNGYTF. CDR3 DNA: TGCGCCACCGGAGGGGAGGAAGGGAATGGCTACACCTTC.

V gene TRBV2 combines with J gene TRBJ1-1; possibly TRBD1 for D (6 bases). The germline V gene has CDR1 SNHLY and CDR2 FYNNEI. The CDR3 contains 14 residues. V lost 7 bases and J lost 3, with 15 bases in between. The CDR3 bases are TGTGCCAGCAAGGGGGATACAGGGTACACTGAAGCTTTCTTT. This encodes CASKGDTGYTEAFF.